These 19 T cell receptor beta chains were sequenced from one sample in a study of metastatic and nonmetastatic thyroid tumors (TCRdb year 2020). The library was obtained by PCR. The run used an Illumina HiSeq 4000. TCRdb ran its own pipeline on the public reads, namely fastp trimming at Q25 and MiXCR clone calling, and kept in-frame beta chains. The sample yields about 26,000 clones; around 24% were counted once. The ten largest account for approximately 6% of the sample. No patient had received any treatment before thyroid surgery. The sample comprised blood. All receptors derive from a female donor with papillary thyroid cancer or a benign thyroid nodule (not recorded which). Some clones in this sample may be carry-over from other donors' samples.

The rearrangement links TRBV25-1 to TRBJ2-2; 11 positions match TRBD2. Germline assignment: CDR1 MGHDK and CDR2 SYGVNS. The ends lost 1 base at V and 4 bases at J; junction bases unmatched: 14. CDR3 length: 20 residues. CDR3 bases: TGTGCCAGCAGTGAATGGGTGTGGACTAGCGGGCCCAAGTGCACCGGGGAGCTGTTTTTT. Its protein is CASSEWVWTSGPKCTGELFF.

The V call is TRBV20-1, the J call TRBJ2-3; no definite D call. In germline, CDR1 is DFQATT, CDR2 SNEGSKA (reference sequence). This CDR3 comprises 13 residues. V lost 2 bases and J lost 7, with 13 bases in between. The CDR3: CSARRPEKHTQYF. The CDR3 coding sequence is TGCAGTGCTAGAAGACCTGAAAAGCATACGCAGTATTTT.

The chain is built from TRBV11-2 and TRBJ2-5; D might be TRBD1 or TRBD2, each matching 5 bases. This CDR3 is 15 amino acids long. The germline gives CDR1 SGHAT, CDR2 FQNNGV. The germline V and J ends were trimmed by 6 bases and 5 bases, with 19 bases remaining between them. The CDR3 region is CASSLATGTGETQYF. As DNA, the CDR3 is TGTGCCAGCAGTTTGGCTACAGGAACGGGGGAGACCCAGTACTTC.

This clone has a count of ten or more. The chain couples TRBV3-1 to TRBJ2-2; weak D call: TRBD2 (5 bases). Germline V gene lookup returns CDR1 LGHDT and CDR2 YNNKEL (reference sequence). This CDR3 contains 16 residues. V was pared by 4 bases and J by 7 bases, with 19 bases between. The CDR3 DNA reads TGTGCCAGCAGCCCACCGCGGGTGGGGTCAGACGGGGAGCTGTTTTTT. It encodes CASSPPRVGSDGELFF.

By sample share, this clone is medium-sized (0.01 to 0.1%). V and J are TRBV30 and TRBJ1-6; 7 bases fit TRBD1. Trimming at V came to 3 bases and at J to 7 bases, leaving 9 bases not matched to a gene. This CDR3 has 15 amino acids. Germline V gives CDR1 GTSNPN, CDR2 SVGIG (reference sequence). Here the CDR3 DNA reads TGTGCCTGGAGCGCTTTGACAGGGATCAATTCACCCCTCCACTTT. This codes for CAWSALTGINSPLHF.

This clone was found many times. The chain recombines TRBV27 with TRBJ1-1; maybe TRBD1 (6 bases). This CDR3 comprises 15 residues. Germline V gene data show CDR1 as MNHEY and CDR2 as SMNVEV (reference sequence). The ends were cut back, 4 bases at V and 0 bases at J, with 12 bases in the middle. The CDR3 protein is CASSSTGFMNTEAFF. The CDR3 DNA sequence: TGTGCCAGCAGTTCTACAGGGTTCATGAACACTGAAGCTTTCTTT.

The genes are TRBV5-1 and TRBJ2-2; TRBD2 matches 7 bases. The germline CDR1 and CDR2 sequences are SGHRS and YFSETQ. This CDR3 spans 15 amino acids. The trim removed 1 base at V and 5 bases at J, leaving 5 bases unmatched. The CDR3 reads CASSLTGGGTGELFF. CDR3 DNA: TGCGCCAGCAGCTTGACGGGAGGCGGGACCGGGGAGCTGTTTTTT.

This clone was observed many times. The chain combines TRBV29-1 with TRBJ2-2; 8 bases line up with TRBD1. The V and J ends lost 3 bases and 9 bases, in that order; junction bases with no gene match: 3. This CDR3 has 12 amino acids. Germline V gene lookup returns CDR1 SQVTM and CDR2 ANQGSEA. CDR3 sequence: CSVDAGGRELFF. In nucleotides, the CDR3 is TGCAGCGTTGATGCAGGGGGCAGGGAGCTGTTTTTT.

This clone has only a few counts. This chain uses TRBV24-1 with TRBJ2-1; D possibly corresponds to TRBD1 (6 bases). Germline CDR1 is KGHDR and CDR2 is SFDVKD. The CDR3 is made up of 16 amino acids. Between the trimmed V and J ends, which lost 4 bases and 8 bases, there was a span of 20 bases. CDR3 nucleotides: TGTGCCACCAGTGACCCCGGGAACAGGGAGCTCTATGAGCAGTTCTTC. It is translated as CATSDPGNRELYEQFF.

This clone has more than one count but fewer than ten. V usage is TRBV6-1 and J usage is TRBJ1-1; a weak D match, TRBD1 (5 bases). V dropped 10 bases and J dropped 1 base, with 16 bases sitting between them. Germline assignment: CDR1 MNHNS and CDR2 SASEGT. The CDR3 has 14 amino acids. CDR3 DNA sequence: TGTGCCACAAGCCCAGGGTGGAGGAACACTGAAGCTTTCTTT. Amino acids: CATSPGWRNTEAFF.

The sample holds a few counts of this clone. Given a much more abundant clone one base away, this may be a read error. CDR3 sequence (DNA): TGTGCCAGCAGCAAAGGGATCGATATGCAGTATTTT. Its protein is CASSKGIDMQYF. The chain is built from TRBV2 and TRBJ2-3; D gene ambiguous. The CDR3 length is 12 residues. In germline, CDR1 is SNHLY, CDR2 FYNNEI. The entire variable domain, with the rest obtained from reference TRBV2 and TRBJ2-3, is as follows: EPEVTQTPSHQVTQMGQEVILRCVPISNHLYFYWYRQILGQKVEFLVSFYNNEISEKSEIFDDQFSVERPDGSNFTLKIRSTKLEDSAMYFCASSKGIDMQYFGPGTRLTVL.

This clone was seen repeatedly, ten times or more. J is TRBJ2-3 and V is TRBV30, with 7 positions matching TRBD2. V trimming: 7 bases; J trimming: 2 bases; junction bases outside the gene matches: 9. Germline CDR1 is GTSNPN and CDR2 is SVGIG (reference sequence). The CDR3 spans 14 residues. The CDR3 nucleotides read TGTGCCTCCCGTTCTAGCGGATACACAGATACGCAGTATTTT. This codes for CASRSSGYTDTQYF. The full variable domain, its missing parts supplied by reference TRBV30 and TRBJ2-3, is SQTIHQWPATLVQPVGSPLSLECTVEGTSNPNLYWYRQAAGRGLQLLFYSVGIGQISSEVPQNLSASRPQDRQFILSSKKLLLSDSGFYLCASRSSGYTDTQYFGPGTRLTVL.

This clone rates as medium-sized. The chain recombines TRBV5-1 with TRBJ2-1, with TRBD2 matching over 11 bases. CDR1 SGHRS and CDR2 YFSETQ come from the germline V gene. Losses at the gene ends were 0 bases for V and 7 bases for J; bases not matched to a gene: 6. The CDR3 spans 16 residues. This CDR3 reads CASSLGLAGGGNEQFF. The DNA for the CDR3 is TGCGCCAGCAGCTTGGGTTTAGCGGGAGGGGGTAATGAGCAGTTCTTC.

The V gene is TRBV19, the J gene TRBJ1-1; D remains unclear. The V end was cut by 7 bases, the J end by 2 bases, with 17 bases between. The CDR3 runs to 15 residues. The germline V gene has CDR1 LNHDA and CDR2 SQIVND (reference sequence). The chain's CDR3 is CASNRPGYLNTEAFF. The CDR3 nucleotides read TGTGCCAGTAATCGTCCGGGATACTTAAACACTGAAGCTTTCTTT.

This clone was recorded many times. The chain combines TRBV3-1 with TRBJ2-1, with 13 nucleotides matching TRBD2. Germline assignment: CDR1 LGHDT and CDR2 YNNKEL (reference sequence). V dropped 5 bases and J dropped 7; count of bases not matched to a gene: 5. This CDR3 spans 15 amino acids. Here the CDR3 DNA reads TGTGCCAGCAGCACCTGGACTAGCGGGAGTAATGAGCAGTTCTTC. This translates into CASSTWTSGSNEQFF.

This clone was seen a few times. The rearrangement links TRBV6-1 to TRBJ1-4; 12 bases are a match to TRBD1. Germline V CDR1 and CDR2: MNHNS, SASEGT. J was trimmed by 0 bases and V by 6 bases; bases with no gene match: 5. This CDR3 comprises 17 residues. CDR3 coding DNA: TGTGCCAGCAGAGGGGGGACAGGGGGCCCAACTAATGAAAAACTGTTTTTT. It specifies CASRGGTGGPTNEKLFF.

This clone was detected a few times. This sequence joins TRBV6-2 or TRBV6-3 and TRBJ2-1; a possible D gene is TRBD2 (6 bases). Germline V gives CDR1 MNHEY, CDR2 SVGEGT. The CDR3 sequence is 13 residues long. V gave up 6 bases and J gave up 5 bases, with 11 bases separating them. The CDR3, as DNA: TGTGCCAGCAGACCTAGCGCACACAATGAGCAGTTCTTC. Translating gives CASRPSAHNEQFF.

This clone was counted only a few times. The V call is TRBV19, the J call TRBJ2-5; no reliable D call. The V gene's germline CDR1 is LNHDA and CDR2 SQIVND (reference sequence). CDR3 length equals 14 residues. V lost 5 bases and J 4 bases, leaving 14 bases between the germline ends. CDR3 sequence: CASSSSAGVETQYF. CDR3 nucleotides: TGTGCCAGTAGTTCCAGTGCAGGAGTAGAGACCCAGTACTTC.

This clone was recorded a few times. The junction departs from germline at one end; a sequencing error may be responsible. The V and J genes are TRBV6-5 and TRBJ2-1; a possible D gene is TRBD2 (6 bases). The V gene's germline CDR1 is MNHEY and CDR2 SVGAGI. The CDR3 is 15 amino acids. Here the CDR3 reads CASSHEGMGGNEQFF. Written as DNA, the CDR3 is TGTGCAAGCAGTCACGAGGGAATGGGGGGAAATGAGCAGTTCTTC.